These T cell receptor beta chains were read from a single sample in a study of low-dose radiotherapy and immunotherapy resistance in tumors. TCRdb reanalysed the reads using MiXCR and keeps one entry per CDR3 protein. The sample has approximately 100,000 distinct CDR3 sequences; less than 25% are singletons. The sequencing here drew on PBMCs, taken after low-dose radiotherapy plus immunotherapy. Receptors were obtained from a male donor with prostate cancer. Both conserved end residues are part of each CDR3. The D gene is left open where the match is weak. The size field is filled for only some rows; it gives once, few, many or a size class.

clone_size | j_call | d_call | v_call | cdr3_aa | cdr3_nt
- | TRBJ2-1 | TRBD1 | TRBV4-2 | CASSQGRGTGRNEQFF | TGTGCCAGCAGCCAAGGAAGAGGGACAGGTCGAAATGAGCAGTTCTTC
many | TRBJ2-3 | - | TRBV6-2/TRBV6-3 | CASSPQDYRDTQYF | TGTGCCAGCAGTCCCCAGGATTATAGGGATACGCAGTATTTT